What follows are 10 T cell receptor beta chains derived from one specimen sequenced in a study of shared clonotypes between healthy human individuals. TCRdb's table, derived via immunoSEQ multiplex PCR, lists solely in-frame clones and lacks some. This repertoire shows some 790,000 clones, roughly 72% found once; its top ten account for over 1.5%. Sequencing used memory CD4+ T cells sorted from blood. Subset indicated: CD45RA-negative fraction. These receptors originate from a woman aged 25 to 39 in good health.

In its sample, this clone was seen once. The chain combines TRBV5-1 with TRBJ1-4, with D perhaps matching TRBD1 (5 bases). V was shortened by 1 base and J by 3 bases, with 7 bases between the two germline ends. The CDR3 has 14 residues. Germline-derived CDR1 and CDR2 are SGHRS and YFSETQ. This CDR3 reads CASSLWDSNEKLFF. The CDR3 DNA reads TGCGCCAGCAGCTTGTGGGACTCTAATGAAAAACTGTTTTTT.

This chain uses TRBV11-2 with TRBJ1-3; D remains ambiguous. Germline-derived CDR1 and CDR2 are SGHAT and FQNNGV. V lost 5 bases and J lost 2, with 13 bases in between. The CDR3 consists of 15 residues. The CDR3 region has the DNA TGTGCCAGCAGCCAAAATGTAATACCTGGAAACACCATATATTTT. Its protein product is CASSQNVIPGNTIYF.

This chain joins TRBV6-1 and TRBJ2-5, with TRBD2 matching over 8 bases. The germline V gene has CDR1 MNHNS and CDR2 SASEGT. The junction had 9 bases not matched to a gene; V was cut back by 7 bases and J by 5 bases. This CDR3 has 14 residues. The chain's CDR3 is CASTPGGSGETQYF. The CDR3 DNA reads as TGTGCCAGCACCCCGGGAGGGTCCGGGGAGACCCAGTACTTC.

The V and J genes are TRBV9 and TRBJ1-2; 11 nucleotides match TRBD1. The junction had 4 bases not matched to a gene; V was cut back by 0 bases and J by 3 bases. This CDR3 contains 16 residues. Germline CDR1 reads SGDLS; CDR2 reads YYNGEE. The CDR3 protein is CASSVAGTGGYYGYTF. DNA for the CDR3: TGTGCCAGCAGCGTAGCGGGGACAGGGGGTTACTATGGCTACACCTTC.

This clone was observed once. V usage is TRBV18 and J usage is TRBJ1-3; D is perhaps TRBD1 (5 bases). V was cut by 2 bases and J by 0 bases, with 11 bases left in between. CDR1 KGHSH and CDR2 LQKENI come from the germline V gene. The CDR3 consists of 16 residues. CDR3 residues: CASSPSGTLSGNTIYF. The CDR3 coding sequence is TGTGCCAGCTCACCATCCGGGACCCTCTCTGGAAACACCATATATTTT.

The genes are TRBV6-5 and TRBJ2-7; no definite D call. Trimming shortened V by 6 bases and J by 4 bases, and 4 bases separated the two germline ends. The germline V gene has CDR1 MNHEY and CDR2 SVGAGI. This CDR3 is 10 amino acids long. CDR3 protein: CASREYEQYF. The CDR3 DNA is TGTGCCAGCAGAGAGTACGAGCAGTACTTC.

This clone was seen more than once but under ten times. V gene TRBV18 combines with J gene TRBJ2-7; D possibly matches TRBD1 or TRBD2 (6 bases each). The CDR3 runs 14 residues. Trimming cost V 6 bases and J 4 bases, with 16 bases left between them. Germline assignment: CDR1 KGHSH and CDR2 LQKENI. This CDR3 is CASSPAGQGYEQYF. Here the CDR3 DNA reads TGTGCCAGCTCGCCCGCGGGACAAGGTTACGAGCAGTACTTC.

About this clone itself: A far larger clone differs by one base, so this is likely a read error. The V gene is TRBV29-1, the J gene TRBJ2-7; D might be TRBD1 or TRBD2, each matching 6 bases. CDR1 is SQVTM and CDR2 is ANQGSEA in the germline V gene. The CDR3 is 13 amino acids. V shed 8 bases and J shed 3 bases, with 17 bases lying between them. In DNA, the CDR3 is TGCAGCAGTGGTGGGGGGCGGAACTACGAGCAGTACTTC. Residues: CSSGGGRNYEQYF.

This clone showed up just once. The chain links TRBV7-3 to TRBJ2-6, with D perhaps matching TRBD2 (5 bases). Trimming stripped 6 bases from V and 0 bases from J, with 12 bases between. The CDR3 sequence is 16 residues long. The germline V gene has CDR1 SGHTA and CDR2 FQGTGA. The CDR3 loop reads CASSYRGSSGANVLTF. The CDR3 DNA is TGTGCCAGCAGTTACCGAGGGAGCTCTGGGGCCAACGTCCTGACTTTC.

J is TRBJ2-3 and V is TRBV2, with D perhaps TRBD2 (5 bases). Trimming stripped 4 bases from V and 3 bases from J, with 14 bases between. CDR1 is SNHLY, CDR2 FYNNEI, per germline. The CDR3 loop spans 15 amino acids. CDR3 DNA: TGTGCCAGCAGTGTGATCGGGGTAGCGACAGATACGCAGTATTTT. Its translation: CASSVIGVATDTQYF.